Each of the 15 T cell receptor beta chains below was sequenced from the same sample in a study of CD8 T cells in ankylosing spondylitis. TCRdb passed the 5' RACE reads through MiXCR, listing each CDR3 protein once. The sample lists roughly 35,000 distinct CDR3 sequences, approximately 17% seen once, with approximately 50% in the top ten. The sequenced sample consisted of blood. These TCRs come from a male donor with ankylosing spondylitis or in good health (not recorded which).

The genes are TRBV12-5 and TRBJ1-5, with D unresolved. The germline gives CDR1 LGHNT, CDR2 FRNRAP. V lost 1 base and J lost 3, with 13 bases in between. The CDR3 has 16 residues. CDR3: CASGLDQTGINQPQHF. Written as DNA, the CDR3 is TGTGCTAGTGGTTTGGACCAGACCGGGATCAATCAGCCCCAGCATTTT.

This clonotype was observed a handful of times. The rearrangement uses TRBV9 and TRBJ1-1; D perhaps matches TRBD1 (5 bases). Germline V gene sequence: CDR1 SGDLS, CDR2 YYNGEE. The CDR3 is made up of 15 amino acids. V gave up 4 bases and J gave up 1 base, with 14 bases separating them. The CDR3 DNA reads as TGTGCCAGCAGCAAAAAAGGGGCGGAGAACACTGAAGCTTTCTTT. Translation gives CASSKKGAENTEAFF.

This clonotype occurred many times. The chain links TRBV28 to TRBJ2-5, with D unresolved. The V and J ends lost 7 bases and 3 bases respectively, with 6 bases between them. The CDR3 is 11 amino acids. Germline loops: CDR1 MDHEN, CDR2 SYDVKM. CDR3 residues: CASMSKETQYF. DNA of the CDR3: TGTGCCAGCATGAGTAAAGAGACCCAGTACTTC.

The sample holds a few counts of this clonotype. The chain is built from TRBV5-1 and TRBJ2-7; either TRBD1 or TRBD2 may supply D (5 bases each). CDR1 is SGHRS and CDR2 is YFSETQ in the germline V gene. CDR3 length: 13 residues. V was cut by 7 bases and J by 4 bases, with 15 bases left in between. The CDR3 DNA sequence: TGCGCCAGCTCTCGTACTAGACAGTACGAGCAGTACTTC. This translates into CASSRTRQYEQYF. The full variable domain, with the rest looked up from reference TRBV5-1 and TRBJ2-7, is KAGVTQTPRYLIKTRGQQVTLSCSPISGHRSVSWYQQTPGQGLQFLFEYFSETQRNKGNFPGRFSGRQFSNSRSEMNVSTLELGDSALYLCASSRTRQYEQYFGPGTRLTVT.

This clonotype was counted between two and nine times. The chain recombines TRBV24-1 with TRBJ2-3; TRBD2 matches 9 bases. The germline CDR1 and CDR2 sequences are KGHDR and SFDVKD. This CDR3 spans 15 amino acids. The junction had 7 bases not matched to a gene; V was cut back by 4 bases and J by 6 bases. The CDR3 DNA reads TGTGCCACCAGTGACCTTAGCGGGGGTCCCGATACGCAGTATTTT. Amino acid sequence: CATSDLSGGPDTQYF.

This sequence joins TRBV27 and TRBJ1-4; 7 bases fit TRBD1. The CDR3 is 17 amino acids. Germline CDR1 reads MNHEY; CDR2 reads SMNVEV (reference sequence). The junction had 20 bases not matched to a gene; V was cut back by 5 bases and J by 11 bases. DNA of the CDR3: TGTGCCAGCAGTCCCATAGCAGGGGGTTCAAAACTTGGGAAACTGTTTTTT. Protein sequence: CASSPIAGGSKLGKLFF.

The rearrangement uses TRBV7-2 and TRBJ2-2; D remains unclear. This CDR3 contains 14 residues. With 1 base removed from V and 4 bases from J, the gap between germline ends came to 7 bases. Per germline, CDR1 SGHTA and CDR2 FQGNSA. CDR3 sequence: CASSLVVGTGELFF. The CDR3 nucleotides read TGTGCCAGCAGCTTAGTTGTAGGCACCGGGGAGCTGTTTTTT.

A few counts support this clonotype. The chain is built from TRBV7-9 and TRBJ1-4, with 8 bases lining up with TRBD1. CDR1 is SEHNR, CDR2 FQNEAQ, per germline (reference sequence). V trimming: 4 bases; J trimming: 5 bases; junction bases outside the gene matches: 9. The CDR3 is 16 amino acids. The CDR3 bases are TGTGCCAGCAGCTCAGTCCGGACAGGGTGGAATGAAAAACTGTTTTTT. This codes for CASSSVRTGWNEKLFF.

This clonotype has a handful of counts. The chain links TRBV27 to TRBJ2-2, with D unclear. This CDR3 has 12 residues. Per germline, CDR1 MNHEY and CDR2 SMNVEV (reference sequence). Trimming removed 6 bases at V and 8 bases at J, with 10 bases between. This CDR3 is CASSRTFGELFF. The CDR3 DNA reads as TGTGCCAGCAGCCGGACCTTTGGGGAGCTGTTTTTT.

The table lists this clonotype with a few counts. J is TRBJ2-1 and V is TRBV4-3; D may be TRBD1 (6 bases). Trimming took off 4 bases at V and 8 bases at J, with 12 bases between the two ends. The CDR3 extends over 13 amino acids. Per germline, CDR1 LGHNA and CDR2 YSLEER. The CDR3 here is CASSRDSGDEQFF. The DNA for the CDR3 is TGCGCCAGCAGCCGAGATTCAGGGGATGAGCAGTTCTTC.

This clonotype was seen ten or more times. The rearrangement joins TRBV29-1 to TRBJ1-5; no firm D call. CDR1 and CDR2 from the germline V gene are SQVTM and ANQGSEA. The CDR3 totals 13 residues. V lost 3 bases to trimming and J lost 3 bases, with 9 bases between them. The CDR3 DNA follows: TGCAGCGTTGATGCGGGATCCAATCAGCCCCAGCATTTT. Encoded protein: CSVDAGSNQPQHF.

The chain links TRBV20-1 to TRBJ1-4, with D unclear. Per the germline V gene, CDR1 is DFQATT and CDR2 is SNEGSKA (reference sequence). V gave up 0 bases and J gave up 4 bases, with 9 bases separating them. There are 14 residues in the CDR3. CDR3 coding DNA: TGCAGTGCTAGAGATGCCGGGTTTAATGAAAAACTGTTTTTT. Translated, it gives CSARDAGFNEKLFF.

This sequence joins TRBV29-1 and TRBJ2-2, with D possibly being TRBD2 (6 bases). The germline CDR1 and CDR2 sequences are SQVTM and ANQGSEA. V lost 2 bases and J 2 bases, leaving 9 bases between the germline ends. The CDR3 is 14 residues long. The CDR3 spells CSVESGLNTGELFF. The CDR3, as DNA: TGCAGCGTTGAATCGGGACTTAACACCGGGGAGCTGTTTTTT.

This clonotype was seen repeatedly, ten times or more. The genes are TRBV4-2 and TRBJ2-3; D possibly corresponds to TRBD2 (6 bases). Trimming removed 4 bases at V and 4 bases at J, with 15 bases between. This CDR3 has 15 residues. CDR1 and CDR2 from the germline V gene are LGHNA and YNFKEQ. CDR3 sequence reads: CASSLRPRRADTQYF. As DNA, the CDR3 is TGTGCCAGCAGCCTGAGGCCCCGGAGGGCAGATACGCAGTATTTT.

This chain connects TRBV29-1 to TRBJ1-3, with unresolved D. Germline V gene data show CDR1 as SQVTM and CDR2 as ANQGSEA. The CDR3 contains 13 residues. Between the trimmed V and J ends, which lost 3 bases and 0 bases, there was a span of 6 bases. CDR3: CSVDFGSGNTIYF. In DNA form, the CDR3 reads TGCAGCGTTGATTTCGGCTCTGGAAACACCATATATTTT. The variable domain in full, completed from reference TRBV29-1 and TRBJ1-3, reads SAVISQKPSRDICQRGTSLTIQCQVDSQVTMMFWYRQQPGQSLTLIATANQGSEATYESGFVIDKFPISRPNLTFSTLTVSNMSPEDSSIYLCSVDFGSGNTIYFGEGSWLTVV.